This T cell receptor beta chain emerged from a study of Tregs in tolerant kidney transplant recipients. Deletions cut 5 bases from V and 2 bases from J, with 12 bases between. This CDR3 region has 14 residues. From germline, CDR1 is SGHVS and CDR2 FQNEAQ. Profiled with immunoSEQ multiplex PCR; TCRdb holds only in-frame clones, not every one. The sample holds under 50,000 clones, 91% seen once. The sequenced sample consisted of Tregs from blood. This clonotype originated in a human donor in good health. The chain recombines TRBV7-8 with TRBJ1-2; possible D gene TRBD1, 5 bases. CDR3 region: CASSGQGPNYGYTF. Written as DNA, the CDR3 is TGTGCCAGCAGCGGCCAGGGCCCGAACTATGGCTACACCTTC.